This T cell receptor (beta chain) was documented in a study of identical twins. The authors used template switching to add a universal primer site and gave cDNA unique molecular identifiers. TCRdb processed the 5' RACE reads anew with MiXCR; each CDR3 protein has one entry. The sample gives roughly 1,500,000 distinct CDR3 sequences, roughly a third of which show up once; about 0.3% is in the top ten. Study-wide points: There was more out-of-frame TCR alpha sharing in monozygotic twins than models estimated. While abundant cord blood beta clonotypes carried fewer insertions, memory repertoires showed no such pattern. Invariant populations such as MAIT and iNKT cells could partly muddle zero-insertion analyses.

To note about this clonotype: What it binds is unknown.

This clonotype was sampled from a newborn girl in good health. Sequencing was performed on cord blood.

Written as DNA, the CDR3 is TGTGCCAGCAGCGTAGCCCCTACCTACGAGCAGTACTTC. Translating it yields CASSVAPTYEQYF. The gene calls are TRBV9 and TRBJ2-7, with D unclear. Trimming stripped 0 bases from V and 2 bases from J, with 6 bases between. Germline-derived CDR1 and CDR2 are SGDLS and YYNGEE. This CDR3 is 13 amino acids long.